The 27 T cell receptor beta chains presented below share a single source sample, sequenced in a study of blood T cell repertoires in COVID-19. Clones were sequenced by immunoSEQ multiplex PCR, and TCRdb holds only the in-frame ones, with some missing. This sample has roughly 170,000 clones, with roughly four fifths found just once. Sequenced: PBMCs or T cells enriched from blood (not recorded which). These receptors all come from a man aged 50-59 years who had recovered from COVID-19.

The V call is TRBV28, the J call TRBJ1-4; D not resolved. This CDR3 is 14 amino acids long. Deletions cut 6 bases from V and 5 bases from J, with 13 bases between. Germline V gives CDR1 MDHEN, CDR2 SYDVKM. The CDR3 coding sequence is TGTGCCAGCAGCGGAGGGAAGAGAAATGAAAAACTGTTTTTT. This encodes CASSGGKRNEKLFF.

The chain couples TRBV9 to TRBJ1-4; D is unresolved. The length of the CDR3 is 15 residues. The V end was cut by 0 bases, the J end by 8 bases, with 14 bases between. Germline V gene lookup returns CDR1 SGDLS and CDR2 YYNGEE. The CDR3: CASSVAGGSGEKLFF. DNA of the CDR3: TGTGCCAGCAGCGTAGCTGGAGGGTCTGGAGAAAAACTGTTTTTT.

This chain uses TRBV3-1 (or the pseudogene TRBV3-2) with TRBJ1-1; maybe TRBD1 (6 bases). CDR1 and CDR2 from the germline V gene are LGHDT and YNNKEL (reference sequence). V shed 7 bases and J shed 8 bases, with 11 bases lying between them. The length of the CDR3 is 11 residues. The CDR3 reads CASNKGGEAFF. CDR3 bases: TGTGCCAGCAACAAAGGGGGAGAAGCTTTCTTT.

J is TRBJ2-3 and V is TRBV2, with 7 bases lining up with TRBD1. Germline V gene sequence: CDR1 SNHLY, CDR2 FYNNEI. This CDR3 spans 13 amino acids. Trimming cost V 5 bases and J 4 bases; bases outside gene matches: 3. In DNA form, the CDR3 reads TGTGCCAGCAGTTGGGACAGTCCAGATACGCAGTATTTT. Protein sequence: CASSWDSPDTQYF.

This chain joins TRBV3-1 (or the pseudogene TRBV3-2) and TRBJ2-1; 13 bases match TRBD2. This CDR3 is built from 15 residues. V was clipped by 4 bases and J by 6 bases; unmatched bases: 3. The V gene's germline CDR1 is LGHDT and CDR2 YNNKEL (reference sequence). The CDR3 DNA reads as TGTGCCAGCAGCCGCGGGACTAGCGGGGCCAATGAGCAGTTCTTC. Its protein product is CASSRGTSGANEQFF.

This chain joins TRBV5-1 and TRBJ1-1; TRBD1 might be the D (5 bases). CDR3 length equals 14 residues. Germline V gene sequence: CDR1 SGHRS, CDR2 YFSETQ. V was cut by 5 bases and J by 1 base, with 12 bases left in between. The CDR3 nucleotides are TGCGCCAGCAGGGCGGGGGTCACGAACACTGAAGCTTTCTTT. The encoded protein is CASRAGVTNTEAFF.

The chain employs TRBV5-5 and TRBJ1-6; 7 bases line up with TRBD1. The V gene's germline CDR1 is SGHKS and CDR2 YYEKEE (reference sequence). CDR3 size: 16 residues. Trimming took 4 bases from V and 0 from J; bases not matched to a gene: 4. As DNA, the CDR3 is TGTGCCAGCAGCGCGACAGGGAGCTCCTATAATTCACCCCTCCACTTT. This gives the protein CASSATGSSYNSPLHF. The full variable domain, its missing parts supplied by reference TRBV5-5 and TRBJ1-6, is DAGVTQSPTHLIKTRGQQVTLRCSPISGHKSVSWYQQVLGQGPQFIFQYYEKEERGRGNFPDRFSARQFPNYSSELNVNALLLGDSALYLCASSATGSSYNSPLHFGNGTRLTVT.

The chain couples TRBV6-4 to TRBJ2-1, with 7 bases matching TRBD2. The V gene end was trimmed by 3 bases and the J gene end by 9 bases; junction bases not matched to a gene: 5. Per germline, CDR1 MRHNA and CDR2 SNTAGT. CDR3 length equals 13 residues. The CDR3 DNA is TGTGCCAGCAGTGAGAGGAGGGAGGGTGAGCAGTTCTTC. This gives the protein CASSERREGEQFF.

The chain couples TRBV3-1 (or the pseudogene TRBV3-2) to TRBJ2-5, with a possible D match to TRBD2 (6 bases). Germline CDR1 and CDR2: LGHDT and YNNKEL (reference sequence). The CDR3 is 11 residues long. V lost 7 bases and J 8 bases, leaving 11 bases between the germline ends. CDR3 region: CASTSGVTQYF. The CDR3 nucleotides read TGTGCCAGCACCTCGGGGGTCACCCAGTACTTC.

The rearrangement uses TRBV7-9 and TRBJ1-3; TRBD1 might be the D (5 bases). CDR1 is SEHNR, CDR2 FQNEAQ, per germline (reference sequence). Trimming removed 2 bases from V and 4 bases from J, with 9 bases in between. The CDR3 loop spans 14 amino acids. CDR3 protein: CASSLMGLGNTIYF. CDR3 DNA: TGTGCCAGCAGCTTAATGGGGCTCGGAAACACCATATATTTT.

This clone has just a few counts. This chain joins TRBV6-5 and TRBJ2-5; D is perhaps TRBD1 (6 bases). This CDR3 region has 13 residues. Germline V gives CDR1 MNHEY, CDR2 SVGAGI. Between the trimmed V and J ends, which lost 2 bases and 5 bases, there was a span of 9 bases. The DNA of the CDR3 is TGTGCCAGCAGTTACATAAGGGGGGAGACCCAGTACTTC. Its translation: CASSYIRGETQYF.

This clone appeared once. The chain joins TRBV5-1 to TRBJ1-3, with TRBD1 matching over 8 bases. The CDR3 is made up of 19 amino acids. The junction had 15 bases not matched to a gene; V was cut back by 0 bases and J by 4 bases. From germline, CDR1 is SGHRS and CDR2 YFSETQ. CDR3 region: CASSLGMTGASSGGNTIYF. The CDR3 DNA reads as TGCGCCAGCAGCTTGGGTATGACAGGGGCCTCCTCTGGCGGAAACACCATATATTTT.

The chain employs TRBV5-4 and TRBJ2-1; D is perhaps TRBD2 (7 bases). The CDR3 is made up of 17 amino acids. CDR1 is SGHNT and CDR2 is YYREEE in the germline V gene (reference sequence). Trimming pared 4 bases from V and 0 bases from J, leaving 17 bases between. The CDR3 loop is CASSAGAAGRSYNEQFF. Written as DNA, the CDR3 is TGTGCCAGCAGCGCGGGGGCGGCAGGGCGCTCCTACAATGAGCAGTTCTTC. The full variable domain, completed using reference TRBV5-4 and TRBJ2-1, is ETGVTQSPTHLIKTRGQQVTLRCSSQSGHNTVSWYQQALGQGPQFIFQYYREEENGRGNFPPRFSGLQFPNYSSELNVNALELDDSALYLCASSAGAAGRSYNEQFFGPGTRLTVL.

This clone occurred a few times. The chain is built from TRBV3-1 (or the pseudogene TRBV3-2) and TRBJ2-7; D may be TRBD1 (7 bases). The CDR3 spans 15 residues. The V end lost 7 bases, the J end lost 7 bases, and 23 bases lay between the germline ends. Per the germline V gene, CDR1 is LGHDT and CDR2 is YNNKEL (reference sequence). CDR3 coding DNA: TGTGCCAGCACCGCCAGTCCAGGGGGGATTAGGGAGCAGTACTTC. It specifies CASTASPGGIREQYF.

The J gene is TRBJ2-3, the V gene TRBV19; 14 bases line up with TRBD2. CDR3 length: 17 amino acids. V lost 4 bases and J lost 5; bases outside the gene matches: 8. Germline V gene sequence: CDR1 LNHDA, CDR2 SQIVND (reference sequence). The CDR3 DNA is TGTGCCAGTAGTAAAAGACTAGCGGGGGGGCCGGGAGATACGCAGTATTTT. Its translation is CASSKRLAGGPGDTQYF.

The chain links TRBV19 to TRBJ2-3; D is possibly TRBD2 (5 bases). The CDR3 consists of 15 residues. V dropped 1 base and J dropped 0 bases, with 8 bases sitting between them. The germline V gene encodes CDR1 LNHDA and CDR2 SQIVND (reference sequence). The CDR3 reads CASSIGRGSTDTQYF. For the CDR3, the DNA is TGTGCCAGTAGTATAGGCCGGGGTAGCACAGATACGCAGTATTTT.

This sequence joins TRBV6-4 and TRBJ2-6; D might be TRBD2 (5 bases). Germline V CDR1 and CDR2: MRHNA, SNTAGT. The germline V and J ends were trimmed by 2 bases and 0 bases, with 5 bases remaining between them. This CDR3 has 15 residues. CDR3 coding DNA: TGTGCCAGCAGTGACGGAGGCTCTGGGGCCAACGTCCTGACTTTC. It specifies CASSDGGSGANVLTF.

On this clone itself: The germline gene is not matched at one end of the junction; a read error may be the cause. The chain carries TRBV7-2 and TRBJ2-7; 12 bases align to TRBD2. CDR3 size: 14 residues. The germline V gene has CDR1 SGHTA and CDR2 FQGNSA. Here the CDR3 DNA reads TGTGCCGGCAGCGAGACTAGCGGGGGTAGCGAGCAGTACTTC. It encodes CAGSETSGGSEQYF.

In this sample, this clone turned up a few times. J is TRBJ1-1 and V is TRBV18; 7 positions agree with TRBD1. The CDR3 sequence is 11 residues long. Germline V CDR1 and CDR2: KGHSH, LQKENI. Trimming took 6 bases from V and 8 from J; bases not matched to a gene: 3. The CDR3 region has the DNA TGTGCCAGCTCTGGACAGGCCGAAGCTTTCTTT. It is translated as CASSGQAEAFF.

The chain is built from TRBV9 and TRBJ1-1; TRBD1 aligns across 9 bases. V was pared by 5 bases and J by 4 bases, with 6 bases of the junction left unmatched. The CDR3 totals 14 residues. Germline V lookup: CDR1 SGDLS, CDR2 YYNGEE. Written as DNA, the CDR3 is TGTGCCAGCAGTGAGACGACAGGGGGCACTGAAGCTTTCTTT. It encodes CASSETTGGTEAFF.

The genes are TRBV24-1 and TRBJ1-1, with D hard to call. V was pared by 8 bases and J by 1 base, with 16 bases between. In germline, CDR1 is KGHDR, CDR2 SFDVKD. The CDR3 is 15 amino acids. Here the CDR3 reads CATNVRWKGNTEAFF. The CDR3 DNA sequence: TGTGCCACCAACGTCAGGTGGAAAGGGAACACTGAAGCTTTCTTT.

The sample holds a few counts of this clone. The chain recombines TRBV18 with TRBJ1-5, with 12 bases lining up with TRBD1. This CDR3 comprises 18 residues. With V trimmed by 5 bases and J by 2 bases, 10 bases remained unmatched. Germline assignment: CDR1 KGHSH and CDR2 LQKENI. The CDR3 is CASSTGTGGAGGNQPQHF. The CDR3 DNA reads TGTGCCAGCTCAACGGGGACAGGGGGCGCGGGCGGCAATCAGCCCCAGCATTTT.

Points on this clone: At the DNA level, this CDR3 is encoded by other sequences in the same sample as well. The V call is TRBV4-2, the J call TRBJ2-3; TRBD1 might be the D (5 bases). Germline V CDR1 and CDR2: LGHNA, YNFKEQ. This CDR3 contains 14 residues. V was pared by 1 base and J by 0 bases, with 5 bases between. The CDR3 loop reads CASSQGTSTDTQYF. CDR3 in DNA: TGTGCCAGCAGCCAAGGGACAAGCACAGATACGCAGTATTTT.

This rearrangement joins TRBV12-3 or TRBV12-4 to TRBJ2-1; the D gene is possibly TRBD1 (5 bases). The CDR3 spans 11 residues. V gave up 6 bases and J gave up 9 bases, with 9 bases separating them. In nucleotides, the CDR3 is TGTGCCAGCAGCAGGACATTTGAGCAGTTCTTC. It codes for CASSRTFEQFF.

The chain joins TRBV15 to TRBJ1-1, with TRBD1 as a possible D gene (5 bases). CDR1 and CDR2 (germline): LNHNV, YYDKDF (reference sequence). V lost 0 bases, J lost 9 bases, and 8 bases lay in between. The CDR3 covers 12 residues. The CDR3 DNA follows: TGTGCCACCAGCAGAGAGCAGGGTAAAGCTTTCTTT. This gives the protein CATSREQGKAFF.

The chain uses TRBV7-9 and TRBJ1-2; 7 bases line up with TRBD1. V gave up 5 bases and J gave up 10 bases; unmatched junction bases: 4. In germline, CDR1 is SEHNR, CDR2 FQNEAQ (reference sequence). The CDR3 contains 11 residues. Here the CDR3 reads CASSLGTVYTF. For the CDR3, the DNA is TGTGCCAGCAGCCTAGGGACAGTCTACACCTTC.

CDR3 bases: TGTGCCAGTAGTATGGGTTCCGGCAGGGCAAACTATGGCTACACCTTC. Translation: CASSMGSGRANYGYTF. The chain employs TRBV19 and TRBJ1-2; the D gene is possibly TRBD1 (5 bases). V was pared by 3 bases and J by 2 bases, with 16 bases between. From germline, CDR1 is LNHDA and CDR2 SQIVND (reference sequence). The CDR3 length is 16 residues.